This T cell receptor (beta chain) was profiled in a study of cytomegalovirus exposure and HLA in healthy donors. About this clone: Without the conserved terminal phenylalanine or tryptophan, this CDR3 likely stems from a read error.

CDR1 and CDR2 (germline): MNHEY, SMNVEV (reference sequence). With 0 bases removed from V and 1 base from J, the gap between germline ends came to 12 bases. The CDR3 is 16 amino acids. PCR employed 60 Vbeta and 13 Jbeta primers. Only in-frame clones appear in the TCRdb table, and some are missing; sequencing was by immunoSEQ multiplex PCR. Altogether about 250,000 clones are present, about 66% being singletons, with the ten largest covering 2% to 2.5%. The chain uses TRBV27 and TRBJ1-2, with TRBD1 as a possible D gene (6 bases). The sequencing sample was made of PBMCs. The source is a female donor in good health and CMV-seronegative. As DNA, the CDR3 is TGTGCCAGCAGTTTATCGGGGGCTTACCTTAACTATGGCTACACCCTC. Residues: CASSLSGAYLNYGYTL.